Listed below are T cell receptor beta chains from one sample, sequenced in a study of blood T cell repertoires in COVID-19. TCRdb keeps only in-frame clones here, not all; method: immunoSEQ multiplex PCR. The sample lists 210,000 or so clones, around 82% seen once, with 10% to 15% in the top ten. Material for sequencing was peripheral blood. These receptors came from a woman between 40 and 50 years old with acute or convalescent COVID-19. Both conserved end residues are part of each CDR3. A D gene is named only where the DNA matches it firmly. Clone sizes are given selectively: once, few, many, or a class where the clone is expanded.

DNA | CDR3 | V | size | D | J
TGTGCCAGCAGCTTGGTTTGGGAGCTTAACTATGGCTACACCTTC | CASSLVWELNYGYTF | TRBV5-6 | NA | NA | TRBJ1-2
TGTGCCAGCAGCCAAGGCGGACTAGGTACAGATACGCAGTATTTT | CASSQGGLGTDTQYF | TRBV3-1/TRBV3-2 | NA | TRBD2 | TRBJ2-3
TGTGCCAGCAGCCACCGGGGGTCCTACAATGAGCAGTTCTTC | CASSHRGSYNEQFF | TRBV7-2 | NA | NA | TRBJ2-1
TGCGCCAGCAGCTTGGCTACTGCGGTCGTGGATACGCAGTATTTT | CASSLATAVVDTQYF | TRBV5-1 | NA | NA | TRBJ2-3
TGTGCCAGCAGTTATAGGCAGGGCAATCAGCCCCAGCATTTT | CASSYRQGNQPQHF | TRBV6-7 | once | NA | TRBJ1-5
TGTGCCAGCAGCGCCAGGGGCGGCACCGGGGAGCTGTTTTTT | CASSARGGTGELFF | TRBV9 | few | NA | TRBJ2-2
TGTGCCAGCAGCCAAGGGTTAAGGGCGGGGGCCTACACAGATACGCAGTATTTT | CASSQGLRAGAYTDTQYF | TRBV14 | NA | NA | TRBJ2-3
TGCGCCAGCAGCTTTTCGGGACAGGGGTCCTACAATGAGCAGTTCTTC | CASSFSGQGSYNEQFF | TRBV5-1 | NA | TRBD1 | TRBJ2-1
TGCGCCAGCAGCTTGCCAAGACTAGCGGGCTCCTACAATGAGCAGTTCTTC | CASSLPRLAGSYNEQFF | TRBV5-1 | few | TRBD2 | TRBJ2-1
TGTGCCAGCAGCTCAGGACAGGGGGCGCGGAATGAAAAACTGTTTTTT | CASSSGQGARNEKLFF | TRBV13 | once | TRBD1 | TRBJ1-4
TGTGCCAGCAGCCCGTGGTCCGGGGACACAGATACGCAGTATTTT | CASSPWSGDTDTQYF | TRBV9 | NA | NA | TRBJ2-3
TGTGCCAGCAGTCAGGGGCCTCAAAACGAGCAGTACTTC | CASSQGPQNEQYF | TRBV6-6 | few | NA | TRBJ2-7
TGTGCCAGCAGTTCCCGGACCGGGACTAGCGGGGTAGCAGATACGCAGTATTTT | CASSSRTGTSGVADTQYF | TRBV9 | NA | TRBD2 | TRBJ2-3
TGTGCCAGTATCTATCCCTCTAGCGGGAGTGTGGGGGAGCTGTTTTTT | CASIYPSSGSVGELFF | TRBV19 | once | TRBD2 | TRBJ2-2
TGTGCCAGCAGTGGGACTAGCTGGGCGTCCTACGAGCAGTACTTC | CASSGTSWASYEQYF | TRBV2 | few | TRBD2 | TRBJ2-7
TGTGCCAGCAGTTTACTCCCCCTAGCGACTGGGGCCAACGTCCTGACTTTC | CASSLLPLATGANVLTF | TRBV27 | NA | NA | TRBJ2-6
TGCGCCAGCAGTGAGTCCGTTGGCAATCAGCCCCAGCATTTT | CASSESVGNQPQHF | TRBV10-2 | once | NA | TRBJ1-5
TGTGCCAGCAGCCAACCAAGGGCCGACCCCGGGGACACCGGGGAGCTGTTTTTT | CASSQPRADPGDTGELFF | TRBV4-2 | NA | NA | TRBJ2-2
TGTGCCAGCTCGCAGACACATACGAGCTCCTATAATTCACCCCTCCACTTT | CASSQTHTSSYNSPLHF | TRBV18 | NA | NA | TRBJ1-6
TGTGCCAGCAGCCGCTCCGACGGGTCCTACGAGCAGTACTTC | CASSRSDGSYEQYF | TRBV7-8 | NA | NA | TRBJ2-7
TGTGCCATCAGTGAGTTAATAGCTAACTATGGCTACACCTTC | CAISELIANYGYTF | TRBV10-3 | NA | NA | TRBJ1-2
TGCGCCAGCAGCCAAGCGACAGGGAATGGCCCAGCTTTCTTT | CASSQATGNGPAFF | TRBV4-1 | NA | TRBD1 | TRBJ1-1
TGCAGTGCTAGTGTACTAGCGGGAGTTTCGGAGGATACGCAGTATTTT | CSASVLAGVSEDTQYF | TRBV20-1 | NA | TRBD2 | TRBJ2-3
TGTGCCAGCAGCCAAAGGGACAGGGGTTTTGAAGCTTTCTTT | CASSQRDRGFEAFF | TRBV3-1/TRBV3-2 | NA | TRBD1 | TRBJ1-1
TGCAGCGCTTCCTCCGTACCGGGACTAGCGGGCGGCCGAGAGACCCAGTACTTC | CSASSVPGLAGGRETQYF | TRBV29-1 | NA | TRBD2 | TRBJ2-5
TGTGCCAGCAGCCCAGCTAGCGGGAGGAACGGGGAGCTGTTTTTT | CASSPASGRNGELFF | TRBV11-3 | NA | TRBD2 | TRBJ2-2
TGTGCCAGCAGTCTTGTAGCGGGAGGAGGTAGGGACATTCAGTACTTC | CASSLVAGGGRDIQYF | TRBV6-2/TRBV6-3 | once | TRBD2 | TRBJ2-4
TGTGCCAGCAGTTCCGGGTGGAGCTCCTACAATGAGCAGTTCTTC | CASSSGWSSYNEQFF | TRBV27 | NA | NA | TRBJ2-1
TGTGCCAGCAGCTTAGGTTTGGCGGGGGGTGCGTCCTACGAGCAGTACTTC | CASSLGLAGGASYEQYF | TRBV7-8 | few | TRBD2 | TRBJ2-7
TGTGCCAGCAGCGGACAGGCCTCTGGAAACACCATATATTTT | CASSGQASGNTIYF | TRBV6-5 | NA | TRBD1 | TRBJ1-3
TGTGCCAGCAGCCTAACCCGAGCGGGTAATGAGCAGTTCTTC | CASSLTRAGNEQFF | TRBV7-2 | few | NA | TRBJ2-1
TGTGCCATCAGGGACGGGACAGGGGGGTACGAGCAGTACTTC | CAIRDGTGGYEQYF | TRBV10-3 | NA | TRBD1 | TRBJ2-7
TGTGCCAGCTCACCACTCGGGACAGGGGGCGCGGGGAACACTGAAGCTTTCTTT | CASSPLGTGGAGNTEAFF | TRBV18 | few | TRBD1 | TRBJ1-1
TGTGCCAGCAGTCGACAGGGTCCGAACACTGAAGCTTTCTTT | CASSRQGPNTEAFF | TRBV6-4 | NA | TRBD1 | TRBJ1-1
TGCGCCAGCAGCTTTGGGGGACTAGCGTCAGATACGCAGTATTTT | CASSFGGLASDTQYF | TRBV5-1 | NA | TRBD2 | TRBJ2-3
TGTGCCACCAGTGAAAGGGGGGGGAGCAATCAGCCCCAGCATTTT | CATSERGGSNQPQHF | TRBV24-1 | few | NA | TRBJ1-5
TGTGCCAGCAGTGTTGATCCGGGACTAGAAGCTTTCTTT | CASSVDPGLEAFF | TRBV6-4 | NA | NA | TRBJ1-1
TGTGCCAGCAGACCAACCGGGACAGGGATTTATAGTGGCAATCAGCCCCAGCATTTT | CASRPTGTGIYSGNQPQHF | TRBV27 | NA | TRBD1 | TRBJ1-5
TGTGCCAGCAGCGCTCTGCCGGGGACAGGGGAAGGCGAGCAGTTCTTC | CASSALPGTGEGEQFF | TRBV5-4 | NA | TRBD1 | TRBJ2-1
TGCGCCAGCAGCACCTCACTAGCGGGGGCTAATGAGCAGTTCTTC | CASSTSLAGANEQFF | TRBV10-1 | NA | TRBD2 | TRBJ2-1
TGTGCCAGCAGTTTAGAGGTATTACAGCCCCAGCATTTT | CASSLEVLQPQHF | TRBV27 | NA | NA | TRBJ1-5
TGTGCCAGCAGTCGGGCTTCCGGGGAGTATGGCTACACCTTC | CASSRASGEYGYTF | TRBV6-5 | few | NA | TRBJ1-2
TGTGCCAGCAGCACTCGCCCCACAGGGGAGATCTATGGCTACACCTTC | CASSTRPTGEIYGYTF | TRBV9 | NA | TRBD1 | TRBJ1-2
TGCGCCAGCAGGAGACTAGCGGACTATGATACGCAGTATTTT | CASRRLADYDTQYF | TRBV5-1 | NA | TRBD2 | TRBJ2-3
TGTGCCACCAGTGATTCCGGGACAGCAGCCTACGAGCAGTACTTC | CATSDSGTAAYEQYF | TRBV24-1 | NA | TRBD1 | TRBJ2-7
TGCGCCAGCAGGGATACAGGGGCCCCGGTATATGGCTACACCTTC | CASRDTGAPVYGYTF | TRBV5-1 | NA | TRBD1 | TRBJ1-2
TGCGCCAGCAGTGAGTCAGGGGGGGGCTATGATGAGCAGTTCTTC | CASSESGGGYDEQFF | TRBV10-1 | NA | NA | TRBJ2-1
TGTGCCAGCAGCTTAGTATACACCAGGGATGAGCAGTTCTTC | CASSLVYTRDEQFF | TRBV7-2 | NA | NA | TRBJ2-1